What follows is one TCR beta chain and its context. No antigen is known for it. Nothing much larger sits one base from this clone, and base qualities are not available. This specimen's treatment or condition label, per the study, means: over 15 received Ad26.COV2.S at low or high dose, single or two shots; 5 received placebo; per-sample allocation not given. Repertoires of vaccine and placebo recipients were sequenced from samples taken on day 63 after the first injection. Between 29 July and 7 August 2020, Cohort 1b enrolled some 25 adults aged 18-55 years at one site in Boston, USA. Ad26.COV2.S consisted of a replication-incompetent adenovirus type 26 vector by which a prefusion-stabilized SARS-CoV-2 spike protein from the original Wuhan strain was expressed. The data are from a study of Ad26.COV2.S vaccination and SARS-CoV-2 variants (dated by TCRdb to about 2021). Some background on the complete study: Vaccine-arm donors came from COV1001, a multicentre, randomized, double-blind, placebo-controlled phase I-IIa trial of Ad26.COV2.S in healthy adults. Sequencing of the TCRbeta repertoire served to evaluate the specificity and breadth of SARS-CoV-2-reactive T cell receptors following Ad26.COV2.S vaccination. Dosing of Ad26.COV2.S was intramuscular, at either 5x10^10 or 1x10^11 viral particles, delivered as one shot or as two shots spaced 56 days apart. Investigators did not know the trial group allocation while performing experiments and assessing outcomes. The TCR-sequenced set comprised around 30 samples: about 19 Ad26.COV2.S vaccine recipients, 5 placebo recipients and 8 SARS-CoV-2 convalescent individuals. Participants in the trial were split at random into five groups of five each, receiving low-dose or high-dose Ad26.COV2.S once or twice, or else placebo on both occasions. The full study reports these points: The authors noted that the TCR breadth and depth analyses may have underestimated total T cell responses. Non-spike TCR breadth was comparable between vaccine and placebo recipients, consistent with the vaccine containing only spike. Compared with placebo recipients, Ad26.COV2.S recipients showed higher spike-specific TCR breadth (P = 0.0014). Comparing responses between vaccine doses or regimens was not something the study was powered to do. After vaccination, spike-specific CD8+ and CD4+ T cell responses were reported to show substantial breadth.

V and J lose 6 bases and 4 bases, and a span of 18 bases separates them. Including cysteine and phenylalanine, the CDR3 has 15 amino acids. Only the CDR3 portion is preserved as DNA: 45 bases, with reading frame beginning at the first base. CDR1 and CDR2, looked up from the germline V gene, are MNHEY and SVGAGI. The immunoSEQ Assay was used to sequence TCRbeta CDR3 regions. After extraction, genomic DNA underwent amplification by bias-controlled multiplex PCR, followed by high-throughput sequencing. The source study handled its data this way. To quantify the absolute abundance of every unique TCRbeta CDR3 region, sequences were collapsed and filtered. T cell fraction was estimated by normalization of TCRbeta template counts to usable DNA, with usable DNA being measured through amplification of reference genes present in all nucleated cells. Repertoire TCRs were annotated as SARS-CoV-2-specific by exact matching of V gene, CDR3 amino acid sequence and J gene to a known reactive TCR set. The reference SARS-CoV-2 TCR set was obtained from MIRA and was filtered for enrichment in COVID-19-positive ImmuneCODE repertoires, whereby public or cross-reactive TCRs were removed. Based on the MIRA antigens, annotated TCRs were further analysed at the level of specific ORF or position within ORF. Breadth was defined as annotated unique rearrangements over total unique productive rearrangements; depth was the summed frequency of those rearrangements. Two-sided Wilcoxon rank-sum tests were used to compare TCR breadth between groups. The table comes from immuneACCESS by way of TCRdb, which keeps in-frame sequences with V and J called. Part of the clones is missing from these tables; in studies checked, under half for an unresolved V gene and the rest for unknown reasons. From that table come the V and J calls and clone size; the DNA was used to work out D and trimming. The sample includes more than 300,000 clones, with around 83% observed a single time. Clones ranked in the top ten supply 1.9% of the sample.

The source is a person aged 18 to 65 who received the Ad26.COV2.S COVID-19 vaccine or a placebo. Recombination joined TRBV6-5 with TRBJ1-2; the D segment cannot be called with confidence. Sequencing used peripheral blood, obtained in a trial of Ad26.COV2.S vaccine versus placebo. The nucleotide sequence is given as TGTGCCAGCAGCTTACTCGGGAGAAGCCCCTATGGCTACACCTTC. The resulting protein is CASSLLGRSPYGYTF.